This entry lists 26 T cell receptor beta chains sequenced from one sample in a study of blood T cell repertoires in COVID-19. TCRdb keeps only in-frame clones here, not all; method: immunoSEQ multiplex PCR. This sample carries hundreds of thousands of clones, about nine tenths of them seen once, and the ten largest clones take about 1.7%. Input material: peripheral blood. The receptors were gathered from a woman aged 25-40 years with COVID-19, enrolled during active disease.

The V and J genes are TRBV3-1 (or the pseudogene TRBV3-2) and TRBJ2-5; 8 positions agree with TRBD1. Germline V gene lookup returns CDR1 LGHDT and CDR2 YNNKEL (reference sequence). This CDR3 has 13 residues. J gave up 5 bases and V 4 bases, and 3 bases lay outside the gene matches. The CDR3 DNA reads TGTGCCAGCAGCCCGACAGGGGTGGAGACCCAGTACTTC. It codes for CASSPTGVETQYF.

The genes are TRBV9 and TRBJ2-7; D uncertain. V was cut by 4 bases and J by 0 bases, with 14 bases left in between. The CDR3 sequence is 15 residues long. Germline loops: CDR1 SGDLS, CDR2 YYNGEE. The CDR3 loop reads CASSYGSSSSYEQYF. The CDR3 nucleotides read TGTGCCAGCAGCTACGGGTCTTCCTCCTCCTACGAGCAGTACTTC.

The chain couples TRBV7-6 to TRBJ1-3, with D perhaps matching TRBD1 (5 bases). The germline CDR1 and CDR2 sequences are SGHVS and FNYEAQ. V lost 0 bases and J lost 10, with 19 bases in between. This CDR3 contains 16 residues. The CDR3 nucleotides read TGTGCCAGCAGCTTAGCGCCGGGGGGGAGGTTCCGGACCATATATTTT. It specifies CASSLAPGGRFRTIYF. Together with reference TRBV7-6 and TRBJ1-3, the CDR3 gives the full variable domain: GAGVSQSPRYKVTKRGQDVALRCDPISGHVSLYWYRQALGQGPEFLTYFNYEAQQDKSGLPNDRFSAERPEGSISTLTIQRTEQRDSAMYRCASSLAPGGRFRTIYFGEGSWLTVV.

The chain links TRBV10-1 to TRBJ2-1; perhaps TRBD2 as D (5 bases). CDR1 and CDR2 from the germline V gene are WNHNN and SYGVQD (reference sequence). CDR3 length equals 15 residues. Trimming removed 3 bases at V and 4 bases at J, with 13 bases between. CDR3 residues: CASSDEGGGYNEQFF. For the CDR3, the DNA is TGCGCCAGCAGTGATGAGGGCGGTGGGTACAATGAGCAGTTCTTC.

Only one count was recorded for this clone. The chain joins TRBV2 to TRBJ1-1, with TRBD1 as a possible D gene (5 bases). This CDR3 spans 13 amino acids. V lost 7 bases, J lost 5 bases, and 14 bases lay in between. The V gene's germline CDR1 is SNHLY and CDR2 FYNNEI. This CDR3 is CASTKQVETEAFF. For the CDR3, the DNA is TGTGCCAGCACCAAACAGGTGGAGACTGAAGCTTTCTTT.

This chain joins TRBV2 and TRBJ1-2; D call uncertain. The CDR3 sequence is 15 residues long. V lost 6 bases and J 8 bases, leaving 22 bases between the germline ends. Germline V gene lookup returns CDR1 SNHLY and CDR2 FYNNEI. The CDR3 coding sequence is TGTGCCAGCAGACGAGAGTACGGGAGTACCACGGGCTACACCTTC. Protein: CASRREYGSTTGYTF.

This rearrangement joins TRBV6-4 to TRBJ2-6; D is perhaps TRBD1 (5 bases). The germline V gene encodes CDR1 MRHNA and CDR2 SNTAGT. This CDR3 contains 15 residues. Trimming stripped 5 bases from V and 4 bases from J, with 12 bases between. The CDR3 DNA sequence: TGTGCCAGCAGTCAAGACAGAGCGGGGGCCAACGTCCTGACTTTC. This codes for CASSQDRAGANVLTF.

V and J are TRBV28 and TRBJ1-5; TRBD1 is a possible D gene (5 bases). CDR1 and CDR2 (germline): MDHEN, SYDVKM. There are 15 residues in the CDR3. Trimming took off 7 bases at V and 2 bases at J, with 15 bases between the two ends. The CDR3 protein is CASIWGGRGNQPQHF. The CDR3 nucleotides read TGTGCCAGCATCTGGGGGGGGAGAGGCAATCAGCCCCAGCATTTT.

The chain links TRBV18 to TRBJ2-1; weak D call: TRBD2 (6 bases). Trimming pared 2 bases from V and 0 bases from J, leaving 11 bases between. The CDR3 extends over 16 amino acids. The germline V gene has CDR1 KGHSH and CDR2 LQKENI. The CDR3, as DNA: TGTGCCAGCTCACCAACGCGGGGCGACTCCTACAATGAGCAGTTCTTC. The encoded protein is CASSPTRGDSYNEQFF.

This rearrangement joins TRBV5-5 to TRBJ1-4, with 7 bases lining up with TRBD1. The junction had 19 bases not matched to a gene; V was cut back by 1 base and J by 7 bases. This CDR3 is 19 amino acids long. Germline CDR1 SGHKS, CDR2 YYEKEE (reference sequence). CDR3 region: CASSLKTFGTAAVGEKLFF. The CDR3 bases are TGTGCCAGCAGCTTGAAAACTTTCGGGACAGCCGCCGTAGGTGAAAAACTGTTTTTT.

This chain connects TRBV12-3 or TRBV12-4 to TRBJ1-1; the D is unclear. The CDR3 runs 13 residues. Trimming removed 7 bases from V and 1 base from J, with 10 bases in between. The chain's CDR3 is CASMRLSNTEAFF. The CDR3 DNA sequence: TGTGCCAGCATGAGGCTCTCGAACACTGAAGCTTTCTTT.

V is TRBV10-1 and J is TRBJ1-1; possible D gene TRBD1, 6 bases. With 6 bases removed from V and 1 base from J, the gap between germline ends came to 9 bases. CDR1 WNHNN and CDR2 SYGVQD come from the germline V gene (reference sequence). CDR3 length: 13 amino acids. CDR3 sequence reads: CASRAGENTEAFF. The CDR3 coding sequence is TGCGCCAGCAGGGCAGGGGAGAACACTGAAGCTTTCTTT.

This chain connects TRBV10-3 to TRBJ1-5; D gene ambiguous. Germline V CDR1 and CDR2: ENHRY, SYGVKD. The CDR3 has 14 residues. V was shortened by 0 bases and J by 7 bases, with 10 bases between the two germline ends. Here the CDR3 DNA reads TGTGCCATCAGTGAGTCCTGGGGAGACCAGCCCCAGCATTTT. Its protein product is CAISESWGDQPQHF.

This sequence joins TRBV6-5 and TRBJ1-2; 9 nucleotides align to TRBD1. Unmatched junction bases numbered 10, after V lost 6 bases and J lost 5 bases. Germline V gene lookup returns CDR1 MNHEY and CDR2 SVGAGI. The CDR3 covers 15 residues. The CDR3 reads CASRGDREGYYGYTF. The CDR3 DNA reads as TGTGCCAGCAGAGGGGACAGGGAAGGCTATTATGGCTACACCTTC.

This clone was observed a handful of times. V usage is TRBV19 and J usage is TRBJ1-4; D unresolved. CDR1 is LNHDA, CDR2 SQIVND, per germline (reference sequence). The V end was cut by 0 bases, the J end by 5 bases, with 13 bases between. This CDR3 region has 16 residues. CDR3 bases: TGTGCCAGTAGTATAGATGGCGGTCGGTGGAATGAAAAACTGTTTTTT. Translation: CASSIDGGRWNEKLFF. The complete variable domain, with remaining parts taken from reference TRBV19 and TRBJ1-4, reads DGGITQSPKYLFRKEGQNVTLSCEQNLNHDAMYWYRQDPGQGLRLIYYSQIVNDFQKGDIAEGYSVSREKKESFPLTVTSAQKNPTAFYLCASSIDGGRWNEKLFFGSGTQLSVL.

This clone was seen once. The rearrangement uses TRBV12-3 or TRBV12-4 and TRBJ2-6, with D hard to call. This CDR3 is 12 amino acids long. V was shortened by 2 bases and J by 10 bases, with 6 bases between the two germline ends. CDR3 nucleotides: TGTGCCAGCAGTTTATCGGGTAACGTCCTGACTTTC. Translated, it gives CASSLSGNVLTF.

For the CDR3, the DNA is TGCGCCAGCAGCGACTACAGCGGGACAAACTCTGGAAACACCATATATTTT. It yields the protein CASSDYSGTNSGNTIYF. The V gene is TRBV5-1, the J gene TRBJ1-3; a possible D gene is TRBD1 (6 bases). The CDR3 is 17 residues long. CDR1 is SGHRS and CDR2 is YFSETQ in the germline V gene. V lost 4 bases to trimming and J lost 0 bases, with 17 bases between them. The full variable domain, in which reference TRBV5-1 and TRBJ1-3 provide the parts outside the CDR3, is KAGVTQTPRYLIKTRGQQVTLSCSPISGHRSVSWYQQTPGQGLQFLFEYFSETQRNKGNFPGRFSGRQFSNSRSEMNVSTLELGDSALYLCASSDYSGTNSGNTIYFGEGSWLTVV.

The chain uses TRBV3-1 (or the pseudogene TRBV3-2) and TRBJ1-2, with 10 bases identical to TRBD1. The CDR3 spans 13 residues. Trimming took 2 bases from V and 8 from J; bases not matched to a gene: 2. Germline CDR1 LGHDT, CDR2 YNNKEL (reference sequence). This chain's CDR3 is CASSQWTGGGYTF. CDR3 DNA sequence: TGTGCCAGCAGCCAATGGACAGGGGGAGGCTACACCTTC.

The CDR3: CASLQIMRGPPGELFF. CDR3 nucleotide sequence: TGTGCCAGTCTTCAAATTATGCGGGGACCCCCCGGGGAGCTGTTTTTT. V gene TRBV19 combines with J gene TRBJ2-2; tentatively, D is TRBD2 (6 bases). This CDR3 is built from 16 residues. V was cut by 8 bases and J by 6 bases, with 22 bases left in between. The germline V gene has CDR1 LNHDA and CDR2 SQIVND (reference sequence).

The rearrangement uses TRBV28 and TRBJ2-5, with D tentatively TRBD1 (6 bases). V was shortened by 4 bases and J by 3 bases, with 18 bases between the two germline ends. The CDR3 is made up of 16 amino acids. CDR1 MDHEN and CDR2 SYDVKM come from the germline V gene. The CDR3 loop is CASSSDPTGFEETQYF. The CDR3 DNA follows: TGTGCCAGCAGTTCCGACCCGACAGGTTTCGAAGAGACCCAGTACTTC.

The chain is built from TRBV7-2 and TRBJ2-2, with 7 bases fitting TRBD2. This CDR3 is 16 amino acids long. Germline trimming cut 4 bases from V and 6 bases from J; bases unmatched to any gene: 11. Germline CDR1 reads SGHTA; CDR2 reads FQGNSA. The CDR3 coding sequence is TGTGCCAGCAGCTACCTGGGGGGGACCCTTGCCGGGGAGCTGTTTTTT. It is translated as CASSYLGGTLAGELFF.

The rearrangement joins TRBV7-2 to TRBJ1-1; D gene ambiguous. V shed 2 bases and J shed 0 bases, with 13 bases lying between them. CDR1 is SGHTA, CDR2 FQGNSA, per germline. This CDR3 contains 16 residues. In DNA form, the CDR3 reads TGTGCCAGCAGCTTATACAGCCCCCATATGAACACTGAAGCTTTCTTT. As protein: CASSLYSPHMNTEAFF.

This chain's CDR3 is CASSSLQGLARIRREQYV. The CDR3 DNA is TGTGCCAGCAGTTCCCTACAGGGACTAGCTCGGATTAGGAGAGAGCAGTACGTC. This chain uses TRBV28 with TRBJ2-7; 9 bases map to TRBD2. The junction had 20 bases not matched to a gene; V was cut back by 4 bases and J by 7 bases. Germline V CDR1 and CDR2: MDHEN, SYDVKM. The CDR3 length is 18 residues.

The rearrangement links TRBV7-6 to TRBJ2-5; 8 bases agree with TRBD1. Germline-derived CDR1 and CDR2 are SGHVS and FNYEAQ. The CDR3 runs 15 residues. The V and J ends lost 4 bases and 2 bases, in that order; junction bases with no gene match: 6. The CDR3 region is CASSSFGQGQETQYF. The DNA of the CDR3 is TGTGCCAGCAGCTCCTTCGGACAGGGTCAAGAGACCCAGTACTTC.

This rearrangement joins TRBV5-6 to TRBJ1-5; 9 bases are a match to TRBD1. Germline V lookup: CDR1 SGHDT, CDR2 YYEEEE. There are 19 residues in the CDR3. The trim removed 2 bases at V and 6 bases at J, leaving 18 bases unmatched. The CDR3 is CASSFFAGQGEMSRQPQHF. DNA for the CDR3: TGTGCCAGCAGCTTCTTTGCGGGACAGGGTGAAATGTCGCGTCAGCCCCAGCATTTT.

The chain carries TRBV9 and TRBJ2-3; possibly TRBD1 for D (5 bases). V lost 0 bases and J lost 5, with 10 bases in between. This CDR3 region has 14 residues. Per germline, CDR1 SGDLS and CDR2 YYNGEE. The CDR3 nucleotides are TGTGCCAGCAGCGTAGAGGGGTCTGGAGATACGCAGTATTTT. This codes for CASSVEGSGDTQYF.